The clone carrying this T cell receptor (beta chain) came up a few times. This sample is drawn from a study of metastatic and nonmetastatic thyroid tumors. Across the study: Repertoire data that came from the blood and tumor or nodule tissue of malignant and benign thyroid patients were compared.

Authors' processing steps: The study built a papillary thyroid cancer distant-metastasis classifier from CDR3 differences across clinicopathological groups. MiXCR re-clonotyped the PCR reads for TCRdb. The V and J calls here are based on TCRdb, not the publication. This sample has roughly 40,000 clones, with approximately 25% found just once. V lost 4 bases and J lost 8, with 8 bases in between. This CDR3 has 12 residues. Germline V lookup: CDR1 MNHNS, CDR2 SASEGT. Nobody among the patients had been given any treatment before thyroid surgery. Sequencing used tumor tissue. The rearrangement links TRBV6-1 to TRBJ2-2; D is unclear. The receptor was isolated from a female donor with papillary thyroid cancer or a benign thyroid nodule (not recorded which). Some clones in this sample may be carry-over from other donors' samples. In DNA, the CDR3 is TGTGCCAGCAGTGCTGCGACTGGGGAGCTGTTTTTT. This translates into CASSAATGELFF.